This T cell receptor beta chain was found in a study of patients and donors after allogeneic stem cell transplantation. Via MiXCR, TCRdb re-called the RT-PCR reads, giving one row per CDR3 protein. The sample contains 15,000 to 25,000 distinct CDR3 sequences, 4.9% of which appear only once. This clonotype was recorded many times. CDR3 length: 16 amino acids. Germline V gives CDR1 MNHNS, CDR2 SASEGT. The V and J ends lost 6 bases and 4 bases respectively, with 19 bases between them. Material: blood, either unsorted or a sorted T cell fraction (not recorded which). This chain uses TRBV6-1 with TRBJ2-1; weak D call: TRBD2 (6 bases). The origin of this receptor is a human donor who was either an allogeneic HSCT recipient or a stem cell or donor lymphocyte infusion donor (not recorded which). It is not recorded whose cells these are; they may come from a transplant donor. CDR3 region: CASSPMVGLSYNEQFF. For the CDR3, the DNA is TGTGCCAGCAGCCCTATGGTGGGACTTTCGTACAATGAGCAGTTCTTC.